A single sample is the source of the 28 T cell receptor beta chains below, sequenced in a study of T cells after posttransplantation cyclophosphamide. Repertoires were generated with immunoSEQ multiplex PCR, while TCRdb's copy carries only in-frame clones and drops some. The sample lists 6,000 to 7,500 clones; 95% to 98% were seen once. The sequencing sample was made of memory CD4+ T cells sorted from PBMCs. The receptors shown here come from a man aged 40-50 years in good health, CMV-negative, and a related stem cell transplant donor.

Here the CDR3 DNA reads TGTGCCTGGAAGGGGCAGAGAAACTCCTACGAGCAGTACTTC. Translating it yields CAWKGQRNSYEQYF. The chain is built from TRBV30 and TRBJ2-7, with D tentatively TRBD1 (5 bases). The CDR3 covers 14 residues. The germline gives CDR1 GTSNPN, CDR2 SVGIG (reference sequence). V was clipped by 4 bases and J by 0 bases, with 13 bases between them.

The chain has TRBV28 and TRBJ2-5; no definite D call. CDR1 is MDHEN and CDR2 is SYDVKM in the germline V gene. CDR3 length equals 14 residues. Trimming pared 3 bases from V and 1 base from J, leaving 9 bases between. The CDR3 sequence is CASSFLTGQETQYF. CDR3 coding DNA: TGTGCCAGCAGTTTCTTAACTGGCCAAGAGACCCAGTACTTC.

V usage is TRBV7-2 and J usage is TRBJ2-1, with D perhaps TRBD2 (5 bases). The CDR3 runs 13 residues. Trimming removed 1 base at V and 8 bases at J, with 9 bases between. Per the germline V gene, CDR1 is SGHTA and CDR2 is FQGNSA. CDR3 loop: CASSLEGRDEQFF. The DNA of the CDR3 is TGTGCCAGCAGCTTAGAAGGGCGGGATGAGCAGTTCTTC.

CDR3 coding DNA: TGCGCCAGCAGCTTGGCCGGGAGGGTCACAGAAAAACTGTTTTTT. Its translation is CASSLAGRVTEKLFF. This chain joins TRBV5-1 and TRBJ1-4; D remains ambiguous. The germline V and J ends were trimmed by 0 bases and 8 bases, with 14 bases remaining between them. From germline, CDR1 is SGHRS and CDR2 YFSETQ. This CDR3 has 15 residues. The full variable domain, with the rest looked up from reference TRBV5-1 and TRBJ1-4, is KAGVTQTPRYLIKTRGQQVTLSCSPISGHRSVSWYQQTPGQGLQFLFEYFSETQRNKGNFPGRFSGRQFSNSRSEMNVSTLELGDSALYLCASSLAGRVTEKLFFGSGTQLSVL.

The CDR3 region has the DNA TGTGCCAGCAGAAAGGACAGCCCTGGCGGTGGCACTGAAGCTTTCTTT. This encodes CASRKDSPGGGTEAFF. The V and J genes are TRBV27 and TRBJ1-1; D is possibly TRBD1 (6 bases). The CDR3 consists of 16 residues. V was pared by 6 bases and J by 4 bases, with 21 bases between. From germline, CDR1 is MNHEY and CDR2 SMNVEV (reference sequence).

This chain links TRBV6-4 with TRBJ2-3; 7 nucleotides match TRBD2. With V trimmed by 2 bases and J by 2 bases, 7 bases remained unmatched. CDR1 and CDR2 from the germline V gene are MRHNA and SNTAGT. The CDR3 covers 16 residues. CDR3 nucleotide sequence: TGTGCCAGCAGTGACGTAAGGGGAGGGGACACAGATACGCAGTATTTT. Residues: CASSDVRGGDTDTQYF.

This clone has a handful of counts. V gene TRBV21-1 combines with J gene TRBJ2-1; whether TRBD1, the table's D call, matches the DNA was not checked. TRBV21-1 is given as a pseudogene. The CDR3 is 14 amino acids. In nucleotides, the CDR3 is TGTGCCAGCAGCCTTGGACAGGGCTACAATGAGCAGTTCTTC. Residues: CASSLGQGYNEQFF.

The chain recombines TRBV28 with TRBJ1-5; D possibly corresponds to TRBD1 (6 bases). The CDR3 extends over 15 amino acids. Germline CDR1 MDHEN, CDR2 SYDVKM. Trimming removed 6 bases from V and 5 bases from J, with 17 bases in between. In DNA form, the CDR3 reads TGTGCCAGCAGGGAGGCGATGGGGGCCCATCAGCCCCAGCATTTT. Protein: CASREAMGAHQPQHF.

The chain carries TRBV5-1 and TRBJ2-5; TRBD1 aligns across 8 bases. After removal of 2 bases from V and 4 bases from J, the junction contained 13 bases not matched to a gene. Germline values: CDR1 SGHRS, CDR2 YFSETQ. CDR3 size: 17 residues. CDR3 protein: CASSLTRNRGLGETQYF. The CDR3 coding sequence is TGCGCCAGCAGCTTAACCCGGAACAGGGGGTTGGGAGAGACCCAGTACTTC.

V and J are TRBV7-9 and TRBJ2-1; TRBD2 agrees at 9 bases. The CDR3 is 15 residues long. Germline V gives CDR1 SEHNR, CDR2 FQNEAQ (reference sequence). Germline trimming cut 1 base from V and 8 bases from J; bases unmatched to any gene: 6. In nucleotides, the CDR3 is TGTGCCAGCAGCTTAGGCGTTAGCGGGAGTGATGAGCAGTTCTTC. It yields the protein CASSLGVSGSDEQFF.

The chain couples TRBV6-6 to TRBJ1-2; D remains unclear. V was pared by 5 bases and J by 4 bases, with 17 bases between. Per germline, CDR1 MNHNY and CDR2 SVGAGI (reference sequence). The CDR3 consists of 15 residues. The CDR3 DNA follows: TGTGCCAGCAGTACCGGGTCGGGGAGGAGCTATGGCTACACCTTC. Residues: CASSTGSGRSYGYTF.

About this clone itself: At one of its ends the junction is not consistent with the germline gene, which may arise from a read error. The chain uses TRBV7-2 and TRBJ2-1; tentatively, D is TRBD2 (6 bases). This CDR3 has 15 amino acids. Germline assignment: CDR1 SGHTA and CDR2 FQGNSA. The CDR3 coding sequence is TGTGCCAGCGGCTTAGCGGTTAGCTCCTACAATGAGCAGTTCTTC. This gives the protein CASGLAVSSYNEQFF.

The table lists this clone with a count of one. This chain links TRBV5-6 with TRBJ1-3; no reliable D call. Trimming removed 3 bases at V and 2 bases at J, with 18 bases between. Germline loops: CDR1 SGHDT, CDR2 YYEEEE. The CDR3 consists of 17 residues. The CDR3 here is CASSSSGRVGTGNTIYF. DNA for the CDR3: TGTGCCAGCAGCTCCTCGGGAAGGGTAGGCACTGGAAACACCATATATTTT.

The chain uses TRBV9 and TRBJ2-7; 12 bases fit TRBD2. The V segment lost 2 bases and the J segment 2 bases; nucleotides outside the gene matches: 2. CDR3 length: 15 residues. In germline, CDR1 is SGDLS, CDR2 YYNGEE. The CDR3 sequence is CASSVGLAGPYEQYF. CDR3 nucleotide sequence: TGTGCCAGCAGCGTTGGACTAGCGGGACCCTACGAGCAGTACTTC.

V usage is TRBV5-6 and J usage is TRBJ2-2; TRBD2 aligns across 10 bases. The ends lost 0 bases at V and 6 bases at J; junction bases unmatched: 5. This CDR3 region has 16 residues. Germline CDR1 reads SGHDT; CDR2 reads YYEEEE. The CDR3 is CASSLGGLAVSGELFF. The CDR3 nucleotides read TGTGCCAGCAGCTTGGGAGGACTAGCGGTTTCCGGGGAGCTGTTTTTT.

The chain couples TRBV7-2 to TRBJ2-3; the D gene is possibly TRBD2 (5 bases). V was shortened by 3 bases and J by 2 bases, with 9 bases between the two germline ends. CDR3 size: 14 residues. Germline V lookup: CDR1 SGHTA, CDR2 FQGNSA. CDR3 nucleotide sequence: TGTGCCAGCAGCTTCGGGGTACTCACAGATACGCAGTATTTT. This encodes CASSFGVLTDTQYF.

This chain connects TRBV7-2 to TRBJ2-3; 8 bases agree with TRBD2. Trimming cost V 4 bases and J 4 bases; bases outside gene matches: 10. The germline gives CDR1 SGHTA, CDR2 FQGNSA. CDR3 length: 16 amino acids. CDR3 in DNA: TGTGCCAGCAGCTGGGGAGGCGGGAGGACGGCAGATACGCAGTATTTT. Protein: CASSWGGGRTADTQYF.

The chain links TRBV5-6 to TRBJ2-2; 9 bases align to TRBD1. CDR1 is SGHDT, CDR2 YYEEEE, per germline. With 3 bases clipped from V and 4 bases from J, the junction kept 4 bases outside the gene matches. This CDR3 is 15 amino acids long. This CDR3 reads CASSWGTGFTGELFF. In DNA, the CDR3 is TGTGCCAGCAGCTGGGGGACAGGGTTCACCGGGGAGCTGTTTTTT.

In its sample, this clone was seen once. The V gene is TRBV2, the J gene TRBJ1-1; perhaps TRBD1 as D (5 bases). V was clipped by 2 bases and J by 10 bases, with 8 bases between them. The CDR3 contains 11 residues. Germline values: CDR1 SNHLY, CDR2 FYNNEI. CDR3 in amino acids: CASSEYGGAFF. DNA for the CDR3: TGTGCCAGCAGTGAATACGGGGGAGCTTTCTTT.

The gene calls are TRBV5-1 and TRBJ2-7, with 10 bases aligning to TRBD2. V was pared by 2 bases and J by 2 bases, with 7 bases of the junction left unmatched. Germline lookup yields CDR1 SGHRS and CDR2 YFSETQ. The CDR3 sequence is 16 residues long. The CDR3 loop is CASSFLAGVGAYEQYF. DNA for the CDR3: TGCGCCAGCAGCTTCCTAGCGGGAGTAGGGGCCTACGAGCAGTACTTC.

The J gene is TRBJ2-1, the V gene TRBV5-1; TRBD2 agrees at 14 bases. The V gene end was trimmed by 4 bases and the J gene end by 6 bases; junction bases not matched to a gene: 6. This CDR3 contains 16 residues. The germline V gene encodes CDR1 SGHRS and CDR2 YFSETQ. CDR3: CASSTQTSGRANEQFF. In DNA form, the CDR3 reads TGCGCCAGCAGCACCCAGACTAGCGGGAGGGCCAATGAGCAGTTCTTC.

The V and J genes are TRBV19 and TRBJ1-4; TRBD1 matches at 11 bases. Germline CDR1 and CDR2: LNHDA and SQIVND (reference sequence). Trimming took 5 bases from V and 8 from J; bases not matched to a gene: 7. The CDR3 totals 15 residues. The CDR3 coding sequence is TGTGCCAGTAGTGGTGGACAGGGGGCGGAAGAAAAACTGTTTTTT. Protein product: CASSGGQGAEEKLFF.

This chain connects TRBV10-3 to TRBJ2-6; 14 nucleotides align to TRBD2. The CDR3 runs to 19 residues. V trimming: 2 bases; J trimming: 2 bases; junction bases outside the gene matches: 5. In germline, CDR1 is ENHRY, CDR2 SYGVKD. CDR3 nucleotide sequence: TGTGCCATCAGTGAGAGGGGGACTAGCGGGAGAACTGGGGCCAACGTCCTGACTTTC. Amino acid sequence: CAISERGTSGRTGANVLTF.

V gene TRBV7-3 combines with J gene TRBJ2-3; TRBD2 matches 10 bases. The CDR3 length is 17 residues. In germline, CDR1 is SGHTA, CDR2 FQGTGA. J was trimmed by 8 bases and V by 5 bases; bases with no gene match: 16. The CDR3: CASSPNPTSGRWGTQYF. In DNA form, the CDR3 reads TGTGCCAGCAGCCCCAATCCGACTAGCGGGCGTTGGGGTACGCAGTATTTT.

The chain has TRBV29-1 and TRBJ2-1; the D gene is possibly TRBD2 (5 bases). The V gene's germline CDR1 is SQVTM and CDR2 ANQGSEA. The V gene lost 7 bases and the J gene lost 1 base, with 14 bases spanning the gap. The CDR3 covers 14 residues. CDR3 nucleotide sequence: TGCAGCGCCCTCCCGAGGGAATCCTACAATGAGCAGTTCTTC. It yields the protein CSALPRESYNEQFF.

The V gene is TRBV7-2, the J gene TRBJ1-1; D is undetermined. V dropped 8 bases and J dropped 7 bases, with 5 bases sitting between them. CDR1 and CDR2 from the germline V gene are SGHTA and FQGNSA. The CDR3 extends over 9 amino acids. CDR3 nucleotides: TGTGCCAGCGGACTTGAAGCTTTCTTT. It codes for CASGLEAFF.

CDR3 bases: TGCGCCAGCAGCCGAACAACGGGAGATCAGCCCCAGCATTTT. Translated, it gives CASSRTTGDQPQHF. The chain has TRBV4-1 and TRBJ1-5; no firm D call. V was clipped by 4 bases and J by 5 bases, with 12 bases between them. CDR1 and CDR2 (germline): MGHRA, YSYEKL. The CDR3 sequence is 14 residues long.

The V gene is TRBV19, the J gene TRBJ1-3; no reliable D call. This CDR3 contains 16 residues. From germline, CDR1 is LNHDA and CDR2 SQIVND (reference sequence). V was shortened by 6 bases and J by 0 bases, with 15 bases between the two germline ends. The CDR3 sequence is CASRSSEDSSGNTIYF. Written as DNA, the CDR3 is TGTGCCAGTAGGAGCAGTGAGGACTCCTCTGGAAACACCATATATTTT.